The T cell receptor beta chain described here comes from a study of PD-L1 blockade in urothelial cancer. Study in general: Bladder-origin urothelial cancer in males described about nine tenths of the roughly 29 patients. Blood was tested 3 weeks (second dose) and 6 weeks into treatment.

The V end lost 2 bases, the J end lost 0 bases, and 11 bases lay between the germline ends. Germline V gene data show CDR1 as MNHEY and CDR2 as SVGAGI. The CDR3 is 16 residues long. Spiked synthetic TCR analogs estimated absolute template abundance per PCR. Using immunoSEQ multiplex PCR, the repertoire was profiled, and TCRdb retains in-frame clones only, with some absent. Among around 130,000 clones listed, roughly 84% were seen once. Time point: pretreatment peripheral blood. Patients presented with locally advanced or metastatic urothelial carcinoma. The V and J genes are TRBV6-5 and TRBJ2-4; D gene unclear. The receptor was isolated from a man aged 50-60 years with urothelial cancer. The specimen comprised PBMCs, sampled around atezolizumab (anti-PD-L1) treatment. Here the CDR3 DNA reads TGTGCCAGCAGTTACGGCGGCGAGCTAGCCAAAAACATTCAGTACTTC. It is translated as CASSYGGELAKNIQYF.